Shown below are 7 T cell receptor beta chains from a single sample sequenced in a study of vaccination effects on CD4 cells after COVID-19. Sequencing in the ViraFEST assay came after antigen-specific CD4+ T cells had been expanded with viral peptide pools, which were used to stimulate PBMC. The culture ran for 10 days before CD4+ T cells were isolated. Their antigens remain unidentified. Clones were sequenced by immunoSEQ multiplex PCR, and TCRdb holds only the in-frame ones, with some missing. In the table there are tens of thousands of clones, about 74% of which are singletons. Here the sequenced sample was CD4+ T cells from PBMCs cultured with HCoV-229E spike peptides, taken before COVID-19 vaccination. The receptors derive from a human donor who received a COVID-19 vaccine.

CDR3 protein: CASSYTHGPPLHF. CDR3 sequence (DNA): TGTGCCAGCAGTTACACACACGGGCCACCCCTCCACTTT. The chain has TRBV6-5 and TRBJ1-6; D unclear. Germline V lookup: CDR1 MNHEY, CDR2 SVGAGI. V was pared by 2 bases and J by 11 bases, with 10 bases between. The CDR3 is 13 residues long.

J is TRBJ2-2 and V is TRBV21-1. TRBV21-1 corresponds to a pseudogene. This CDR3 has 16 residues. CDR3 in amino acids: CASSKAGGRGTGELFF. In nucleotides, the CDR3 is TGTGCCAGCAGCAAAGCGGGGGGCCGGGGGACCGGGGAGCTGTTTTTT.

The chain recombines TRBV3-1 (or the pseudogene TRBV3-2) with TRBJ2-2; 10 bases line up with TRBD2. V lost 2 bases, J lost 7 bases, and 7 bases stayed unmatched. From germline, CDR1 is LGHDT and CDR2 YNNKEL (reference sequence). The CDR3 runs 16 residues. The CDR3 nucleotides are TGTGCCAGCAGCCAAATACTAGCGGGGAGTGGCGGGGAGCTGTTTTTT. It encodes CASSQILAGSGGELFF.

CDR3: CASSPSRWNTEAFF. The CDR3 bases are TGTGCCAGCAGCCCTTCCAGGTGGAACACTGAAGCTTTCTTT. The chain joins TRBV7-2 to TRBJ1-1; D unclear. Looked up from germline, CDR1 is SGHTA and CDR2 is FQGNSA. V was trimmed by 5 bases and J by 1 base, leaving 11 bases between them. The CDR3 runs 14 residues. The full variable domain, its missing parts supplied by reference TRBV7-2 and TRBJ1-1, is GAGVSQSPSNKVTEKGKDVELRCDPISGHTALYWYRQSLGQGLEFLIYFQGNSAPDKSGLPSDRFSAERTGGSVSTLTIQRTQQEDSAVYLCASSPSRWNTEAFFGQGTRLTVV.

The genes are TRBV7-2 and TRBJ1-5, with a tentative D call TRBD1 (5 bases). V was trimmed by 2 bases and J by 2 bases, leaving 19 bases between them. Germline V gene sequence: CDR1 SGHTA, CDR2 FQGNSA. The CDR3 totals 18 residues. CDR3 amino acids: CASSLRRYQGAGNQPQHF. The CDR3, as DNA: TGTGCCAGCAGCTTAAGACGTTACCAGGGTGCGGGCAATCAGCCCCAGCATTTT. Looking up the rest from reference TRBV7-2 and TRBJ1-5 gives the full variable domain: GAGVSQSPSNKVTEKGKDVELRCDPISGHTALYWYRQSLGQGLEFLIYFQGNSAPDKSGLPSDRFSAERTGGSVSTLTIQRTQQEDSAVYLCASSLRRYQGAGNQPQHFGDGTRLSIL.

The rearrangement joins TRBV10-3 to TRBJ1-4; D remains unclear. Per germline, CDR1 ENHRY and CDR2 SYGVKD. The CDR3 runs to 12 residues. The germline V and J ends were trimmed by 3 bases and 7 bases, with 6 bases remaining between them. CDR3 nucleotide sequence: TGTGCCATCAGTGAACTTGGTGAAAAACTGTTTTTT. It yields the protein CAISELGEKLFF.

This chain connects TRBV19 to TRBJ2-6; 8 nucleotides align to TRBD1. J lost 1 base, V lost 1 base, and 6 bases had no gene match. This CDR3 has 18 residues. The germline gives CDR1 LNHDA, CDR2 SQIVND (reference sequence). CDR3 nucleotide sequence: TGTGCCAGTAGTATAGGGGCAGGGGGCGCTTCTGGGGCCAACGTCCTGACTTTC. Protein: CASSIGAGGASGANVLTF.